These T cell receptor beta chains were read from a single sample in a study of blood T cell repertoires in COVID-19. Assay used: immunoSEQ multiplex PCR; TCRdb lists only in-frame clones, some missing. The data contain 230,000 or so clones, about four fifths of them singletons. The sample consisted of peripheral blood. These receptors came from a woman older than 75 with COVID-19, enrolled during active disease. The CDR3 runs from the conserved cysteine through the conserved F or W. The D gene is left open where the match is weak. A row's size may be missing; if present it is once, few, many or a size class.

>TRBD2|TRBJ2-1|once|TRBV9
CASSVSGRGADEQFF
TGTGCCAGCAGCGTGAGCGGGAGGGGGGCGGATGAGCAGTTCTTC
>NA|TRBJ1-6|NA|TRBV5-1
CASSLSGRALSPLHF
TGCGCCAGCAGCCTCTCGGGCAGGGCTCTTTCACCCCTCCACTTT
>TRBD1|TRBJ1-1|NA|TRBV5-1
CASSAGGQGSTEAFF
TGCGCCAGCAGCGCAGGGGGCCAGGGGAGCACTGAAGCTTTCTTT
>NA|TRBJ1-2|NA|TRBV5-4
CASSLRRQNKANYGYTF
TGTGCCAGCAGCTTGAGGCGACAGAATAAAGCTAACTATGGCTACACCTTC
>NA|TRBJ2-6|NA|TRBV10-3
CAIRPRETGANVLTF
TGTGCCATCAGGCCCAGGGAAACTGGGGCCAACGTCCTGACTTTC
>NA|TRBJ2-2|NA|TRBV11-2
CASSLSRLNTGELFF
TGTGCCAGCAGCTTATCTAGGCTGAACACCGGGGAGCTGTTTTTT
>NA|TRBJ1-4|few|TRBV6-5
CASKRDLGEKLFF
TGTGCCAGCAAAAGGGACTTAGGGGAAAAACTGTTTTTT
>TRBD1|TRBJ1-3|NA|TRBV3-1/TRBV3-2
CASSPRGTAGNTIYF
TGTGCCAGCAGCCCACGCGGGACAGCTGGAAACACCATATATTTT
>NA|TRBJ1-1|NA|TRBV7-2
CAHAGGGNTEAFF
TGTGCCCATGCGGGGGGCGGGAACACTGAAGCTTTCTTT
>NA|TRBJ1-2|NA|TRBV5-4
CASSPGEGGGYTF
TGTGCCAGCAGCCCAGGTGAGGGCGGCGGCTACACCTTC
>TRBD2|TRBJ2-2|once|TRBV27
CASRGRLADANTGELFF
TGTGCCAGCAGGGGCAGACTAGCGGACGCGAACACCGGGGAGCTGTTTTTT
>NA|TRBJ1-1|NA|TRBV6-5
CASSFTGNTEAFF
TGTGCCAGCAGTTTTACAGGGAACACTGAAGCTTTCTTT
>TRBD1|TRBJ1-2|NA|TRBV30
CAWRRQGAQGYTF
TGTGCCTGGAGGCGACAGGGGGCGCAAGGCTACACCTTC
>NA|TRBJ2-5|few|TRBV5-8
CASSSKGHLQETQYF
TGTGCCAGCAGCTCGAAGGGACATTTACAAGAGACCCAGTACTTC
>NA|TRBJ1-1|NA|TRBV18
CASSPVVDRLGEAFF
TGTGCCAGCTCACCAGTAGTAGATCGCCTAGGAGAAGCTTTCTTT
>TRBD1|TRBJ1-5|NA|TRBV7-9
CASSLGTGLNQPQHF
TGTGCCAGCAGCCTCGGGACAGGGCTCAATCAGCCCCAGCATTTT
>TRBD2|TRBJ2-5|NA|TRBV4-1
CASSQYEGTSGRGETQYF
TGCGCCAGCAGCCAATATGAGGGGACTAGCGGGAGGGGAGAGACCCAGTACTTC
>NA|TRBJ2-1|NA|TRBV28
CASRERYEQFF
TGTGCCAGCCGAGAGAGGTATGAGCAGTTCTTC
>NA|TRBJ1-1|few|TRBV3-1/TRBV3-2
CASSQGGLRAFF
TGTGCCAGCAGCCAAGGAGGATTACGAGCTTTCTTT
>NA|TRBJ1-1|NA|TRBV5-1
CASSLIRSAEAFF
TGCGCCAGCAGCTTGATACGGTCCGCTGAAGCTTTCTTT
>NA|TRBJ1-3|NA|TRBV5-1
CASSYEGVGSGNTIYF
TGCGCCAGCAGCTATGAGGGGGTCGGCTCTGGAAACACCATATATTTT
>NA|TRBJ2-1|NA|TRBV27
CASSYNKRQHNEQFF
TGTGCCAGCAGTTATAACAAGCGCCAGCACAATGAGCAGTTCTTC
>NA|TRBJ1-1|NA|TRBV28
CASSLIRGVGEAFF
TGTGCCAGCAGTTTGATTCGGGGGGTCGGTGAAGCTTTCTTT
>TRBD1|TRBJ1-2|NA|TRBV3-1/TRBV3-2
CASSQGGGQGSYGYTF
TGTGCCAGCAGCCAAGGGGGGGGACAGGGCTCCTATGGCTACACCTTC
>NA|TRBJ1-1|NA|TRBV30
CACAGGARAEAFF
TGTGCCTGCGCGGGAGGGGCAAGGGCTGAAGCTTTCTTT
>TRBD2|TRBJ2-3|NA|TRBV5-1
CASSLTTSGVDTQYF
TGCGCCAGCAGCCTTACGACTAGCGGGGTTGATACGCAGTATTTT
>NA|TRBJ2-5|NA|TRBV9
CASSVNQGFGQETQYF
TGTGCCAGCAGCGTGAATCAGGGATTTGGGCAAGAGACCCAGTACTTC
>NA|TRBJ1-2|NA|TRBV4-1
CASSQEETRGGYTF
TGCGCCAGCAGCCAAGAAGAGACAAGGGGTGGCTACACCTTC
>NA|TRBJ2-1|NA|TRBV30
CAWGRVEVIRVNEQFF
TGTGCCTGGGGACGCGTGGAGGTCATAAGGGTCAATGAGCAGTTCTTC
>NA|TRBJ2-1|NA|TRBV6-5
CASTGTSLNEQFF
TGTGCCAGCACAGGGACTTCCCTCAATGAGCAGTTCTTC
>TRBD1|TRBJ1-6|NA|TRBV7-2
CASSLGTGVDSPLHF
TGTGCCAGCAGCCTCGGGACAGGCGTCGATTCACCCCTCCACTTT